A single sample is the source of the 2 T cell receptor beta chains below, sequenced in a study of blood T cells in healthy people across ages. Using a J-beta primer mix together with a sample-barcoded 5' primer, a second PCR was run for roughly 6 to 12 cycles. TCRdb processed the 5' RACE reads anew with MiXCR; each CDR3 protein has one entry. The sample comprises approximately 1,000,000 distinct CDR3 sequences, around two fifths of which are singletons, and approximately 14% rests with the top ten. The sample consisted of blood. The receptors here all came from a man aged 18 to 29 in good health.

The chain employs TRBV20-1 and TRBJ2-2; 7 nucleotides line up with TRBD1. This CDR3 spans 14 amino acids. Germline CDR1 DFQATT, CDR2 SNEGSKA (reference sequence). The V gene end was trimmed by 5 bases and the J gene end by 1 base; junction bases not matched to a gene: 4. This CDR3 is CSASHRGNTGELFF. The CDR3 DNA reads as TGCAGTGCTTCCCACAGGGGGAACACCGGGGAGCTGTTTTTT.

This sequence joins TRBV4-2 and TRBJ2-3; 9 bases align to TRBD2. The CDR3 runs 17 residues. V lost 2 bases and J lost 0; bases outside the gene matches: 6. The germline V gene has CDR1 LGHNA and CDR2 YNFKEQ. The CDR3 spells CASSQILAGASTDTQYF. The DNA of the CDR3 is TGTGCCAGCAGCCAAATACTAGCGGGCGCTAGCACAGATACGCAGTATTTT.